A selection of T cell receptor beta chains follows, all from one sample in a study of radiation and T cells in renal cell carcinoma. Sequencing was performed with immunoSEQ multiplex PCR; in TCRdb, only in-frame clones are kept and a portion is missing. The sample lists 75,000 to 90,000 clones, 89% occurring once. The sequenced sample was blood, obtained from a patient whose treatment included radiotherapy and nephrectomy. Receptors originate from a woman aged 70-85 years with renal cell carcinoma. Each CDR3 is given with its conserved first and last residue. D genes are given only for firm matches. Clone sizes are given selectively: once, few, many, or a class where the clone is expanded.

CDR3 length	V gene	D gene	J gene	clone size	CDR3 DNA	CDR3 protein
12	TRBV10-3	-	TRBJ1-4	few	TGTGCCATCAGTGAGTCGGGTGAAAAACTGTTTTTT	CAISESGEKLFF
12	TRBV6-1	-	TRBJ1-2	-	TGTGCCAGCAGTGACAGGGACGGTGGCTACACCTTC	CASSDRDGGYTF
16	TRBV7-3	-	TRBJ2-6	-	TGTGCCAGCAGCCGCCTGGTCGGATCTGGGGCCAACGTCCTGACTTTC	CASSRLVGSGANVLTF
13	TRBV9	TRBD1	TRBJ1-2	-	TGTGCCAGCAGCAAAGGGGGCAACTATGGCTACACCTTC	CASSKGGNYGYTF
15	TRBV9	-	TRBJ1-6	-	TGTGCCAGCAGGGCAGACCTAGGTCAGAATTCACCCCTCCACTTT	CASRADLGQNSPLHF
11	TRBV11-2	-	TRBJ2-7	-	TGTGCCAGCAGCTTCCTTTACGAGCAGTACTTC	CASSFLYEQYF
14	TRBV9	-	TRBJ2-5	-	TGTGCCAGCAGCGTAACAGGGTTTCAAGAGACCCAGTACTTC	CASSVTGFQETQYF
16	TRBV30	-	TRBJ2-2	-	TGTGCCTGGATTTCGGAGGGACGTCCGAACACCGGGGAGCTGTTTTTT	CAWISEGRPNTGELFF
14	TRBV19	-	TRBJ1-4	-	TGTGCCAGTAGTCGCCTGGTGGCTAATGAAAAACTGTTTTTT	CASSRLVANEKLFF
14	TRBV6-6	-	TRBJ2-7	-	TGTGCCAGCAGTTATAAGGCTAGCCCTCTCGAGCAGTACTTC	CASSYKASPLEQYF
16	TRBV7-2	-	TRBJ1-1	-	TGTGCCAGCAGCTTTAGTTCGTCACGCCGGGGGACTGAAGCTTTCTTT	CASSFSSSRRGTEAFF
13	TRBV30	TRBD1	TRBJ2-7	-	TGTGCCTGGAGTAGGACAGGGACCTACGAGCAGTACTTC	CAWSRTGTYEQYF
13	TRBV19	-	TRBJ1-1	-	TGTGCCAGTGGGGTGGGACGCCGGACGGAAGCTTTCTTT	CASGVGRRTEAFF
14	TRBV7-3	TRBD2	TRBJ2-3	-	TGTGCCAGCAGCTTACGGGGGGAGCCAGATACGCAGTATTTT	CASSLRGEPDTQYF
14	TRBV5-1	-	TRBJ2-7	-	TGCGCCAGCAGCTTGGGGGGGTCCTCCTACGAGCAGTACTTC	CASSLGGSSYEQYF
15	TRBV7-8	TRBD1	TRBJ1-6	-	TGTGCCAGCAGCCCTTGGGACAGGGTGGATTCACCCCTCCACTTT	CASSPWDRVDSPLHF
16	TRBV5-1	TRBD1	TRBJ2-7	-	TGCGCCAGCAGCTCGCCCGACAGGGGAGGCTCCTACGAGCAGTACTTC	CASSSPDRGGSYEQYF
13	TRBV19	-	TRBJ2-5	few	TGTGCCAGTAGTATTAGGGACCAAGAGACCCAGTACTTC	CASSIRDQETQYF
15	TRBV7-9	TRBD2	TRBJ2-3	-	TGTGCCAGCAGCCAGGGACTAGGCGGGACAGATACGCAGTATTTT	CASSQGLGGTDTQYF
15	TRBV5-1	TRBD1	TRBJ2-2	-	TGCGCCAGCAGCTGGACAGGGGGGAACACCGGGGAGCTGTTTTTT	CASSWTGGNTGELFF
16	TRBV4-3	TRBD1	TRBJ2-1	-	TGCGCCAGCAGCCAGGAAACAGGGGGCGTCTACAATGAGCAGTTCTTC	CASSQETGGVYNEQFF
15	TRBV27	TRBD1	TRBJ1-2	-	TGTGCCAGCACCCCTCTGGGACAGACTAACTATGGCTACACCTTC	CASTPLGQTNYGYTF
16	TRBV4-1	-	TRBJ2-1	-	TGCGCCAGCAGCCAAGTCGGTATCAGCTCCTACAATGAGCAGTTCTTC	CASSQVGISSYNEQFF
14	TRBV5-1	-	TRBJ1-4	-	TGCGCCAGCAGCTTGGGACTGTATAATGAAAAACTGTTTTTT	CASSLGLYNEKLFF
14	TRBV7-2	-	TRBJ2-2	-	TGTGCCAGCTCCTCGGCGATGAACACCGGGGAGCTGTTTTTT	CASSSAMNTGELFF
14	TRBV28	-	TRBJ1-2	-	TGTGCCAGCAGTAGCACAGGGAGTTCCTATGGCTACACCTTC	CASSSTGSSYGYTF
15	TRBV7-9	-	TRBJ1-5	-	TGTGCCAGCAGCCAGGGCACCCATAGCAATCAGCCCCAGCATTTT	CASSQGTHSNQPQHF
13	TRBV11-3	-	TRBJ1-2	once	TGTGCCAGCAGCCCGTTTGAGGGGCGAGGCTACACCTTC	CASSPFEGRGYTF
14	TRBV7-6	-	TRBJ2-5	-	TGTGCCAGCAGCTTAGATCTGGTATTGGAGACCCAGTACTTC	CASSLDLVLETQYF
12	TRBV10-3	-	TRBJ2-3	once	TGTGCCATCAGTGGCAGCGCAGATACGCAGTATTTT	CAISGSADTQYF
15	TRBV19	TRBD2	TRBJ2-5	-	TGTGCCAGTAGTATAAGTCTAGCGGGGATGGGGACCCAGTACTTC	CASSISLAGMGTQYF
14	TRBV28	-	TRBJ2-5	-	TGTGCCAGCAGCCCTGGGGGGCCCCAAGAGACCCAGTACTTC	CASSPGGPQETQYF
12	TRBV30	-	TRBJ2-3	once	TGTGCCTGGAGTGGGACGCCTCGAGGGCAGTATTTT	CAWSGTPRGQYF
14	TRBV19	-	TRBJ1-5	-	TGTGCCAGTAGTATAGGGAACGGGGAGCAGCCCCAGCATTTT	CASSIGNGEQPQHF
14	TRBV28	-	TRBJ1-2	-	TGTGCCAGCATCGGCAGGGCGTTTAGCTATGGCTACACCTTC	CASIGRAFSYGYTF
15	TRBV6-6	-	TRBJ1-3	-	TGTGCCAGCAGTTACTCCTTAGTGGCTCAAAACACCATATATTTT	CASSYSLVAQNTIYF
15	TRBV27	-	TRBJ1-2	-	TGTGCCAGCAGCCCTTGGACATTCGCTAACTATGGCTACACCTTC	CASSPWTFANYGYTF
14	TRBV6-6	-	TRBJ1-1	-	TGTGCCCTCCGTCGGGGGAGGGGGAACACTGAAGCTTTCTTT	CALRRGRGNTEAFF
13	TRBV19	TRBD1	TRBJ1-2	once	TGTGCCAGTAGCACCGACAGGGGATACGGCTACACCTTC	CASSTDRGYGYTF
18	TRBV4-1	TRBD1	TRBJ1-6	-	TGCGCCAGCAGTCATTCCGGGACAGGGGGAACTTATAATTCACCCCTCCACTTT	CASSHSGTGGTYNSPLHF
12	TRBV6-6	-	TRBJ2-5	-	TGTGCCAGCAGTTACTCAGGGGAGACCCAGTACTTC	CASSYSGETQYF
15	TRBV19	TRBD2	TRBJ2-1	-	TGTGCCAGTGCTAGCGGGGGGGCCGGTGGCAATGAGCAGTTCTTC	CASASGGAGGNEQFF
14	TRBV6-5	-	TRBJ1-1	-	TGTGCCAGCAGCCTAGCAGGGGCGGCCACTGAAGCTTTCTTT	CASSLAGAATEAFF
15	TRBV6-5	-	TRBJ2-5	once	TGTGCCAGCAGCACCTACTCCTCCTATGGAGAGACCCAGTACTTC	CASSTYSSYGETQYF
15	TRBV5-1	-	TRBJ2-1	-	TGCGCCAGCAGCCCCCGGGTTTTCTACCACAATGAGCAGTTCTTC	CASSPRVFYHNEQFF
14	TRBV28	-	TRBJ1-1	-	TGTGCCAGCAGTCTACCGGGGATCAGTACTGAAGCTTTCTTT	CASSLPGISTEAFF
16	TRBV7-8	-	TRBJ2-3	-	TGTGCCAGCAGCTCAAGACGGCTCTCTAGCACAGATACGCAGTATTTT	CASSSRRLSSTDTQYF
15	TRBV5-1	TRBD1	TRBJ1-2	-	TGCGCCAGCAGCGAAGGACAGGGGGTTGGCTATGGCTACACCTTC	CASSEGQGVGYGYTF
14	TRBV30	-	TRBJ2-4	-	TGTGCCTGGAGGGGACTGATAGCCAAAAACATTCAGTACTTC	CAWRGLIAKNIQYF
14	TRBV5-1	-	TRBJ1-1	-	TGCGCCAGCAGCTTGGGGTCGGCCCGACTTGAAGCTTTCTTT	CASSLGSARLEAFF
11	TRBV20-1	-	TRBJ2-7	-	TGCAGTGCTAGAGTAAGGGCCGAGCAGTACTTC	CSARVRAEQYF
17	TRBV4-1	TRBD2	TRBJ2-5	once	TGCGCCAGCAGCCAAGGGTTATCTAGCGGGGGTGGGGAGACCCAGTACTTC	CASSQGLSSGGGETQYF
14	TRBV19	-	TRBJ2-3	-	TGTGCCAGTAGGAGCGGCGCCCCCACAGATACGCAGTATTTT	CASRSGAPTDTQYF
14	TRBV2	-	TRBJ2-7	-	TGTGCCAGCAGTAATTACAGGAGCTCCTACGAGCAGTACTTC	CASSNYRSSYEQYF
16	TRBV28	TRBD1	TRBJ1-5	-	TGTGCCAGCAGATCACAGGGGGCGCTGGGCAATCAGCCCCAGCATTTT	CASRSQGALGNQPQHF
12	TRBV2	-	TRBJ2-7	-	TGTGCCAGCAGTGGGGGCTCCTACGAGCAGTACTTC	CASSGGSYEQYF
15	TRBV11-2	-	TRBJ1-6	once	TGTGCCAGCAGCTTAGGGGCAGGGAGGAATTCACCCCTCCACTTT	CASSLGAGRNSPLHF
16	TRBV28	-	TRBJ2-5	-	TGTGCCAGCACCTCCCCCCAGGGGCTTAGTTCAGAGACCCAGTACTTC	CASTSPQGLSSETQYF
15	TRBV2	TRBD2	TRBJ2-5	-	TGTGCCAGCAGACGACTAGCGGGGCTACAAGAGACCCAGTACTTC	CASRRLAGLQETQYF
16	TRBV15	TRBD1	TRBJ1-1	-	TGTGCCACCAGCAGAGTGGTGGGGCAGGGGGAGACTGAAGCTTTCTTT	CATSRVVGQGETEAFF